This TCR beta chain came from a study of response to subunit inactivated influenza vaccine. Worth noting for this clonotype: The target antigen is unknown.

This CDR3 comprises 15 residues. CDR1 MNHEY and CDR2 SVGEGT come from the germline V gene. Trimming pared 4 bases from V and 1 base from J, leaving 13 bases between. General observations from the study: Seasonal influenza vaccination, on each occasion, was suggested by the authors to recruit few new T cells.

TCRdb reanalysed the RT-PCR reads using MiXCR and keeps one entry per CDR3 protein. The sample has roughly 500,000 distinct CDR3 sequences, about 15% seen once; the top ten hold less than 4%. The sequence derives from a man aged 45-69 years who received an inactivated influenza vaccine. The rearrangement uses TRBV6-2 or TRBV6-3 and TRBJ2-5; D not resolved. The starting material was CD4+ T cells sorted from PBMCs, obtained roughly 24 months after vaccination. The CDR3 coding sequence is TGTGCCAGCAGTTCGCCTCACGGTACCCAAGAGACCCAGTACTTC. Its translation: CASSSPHGTQETQYF.